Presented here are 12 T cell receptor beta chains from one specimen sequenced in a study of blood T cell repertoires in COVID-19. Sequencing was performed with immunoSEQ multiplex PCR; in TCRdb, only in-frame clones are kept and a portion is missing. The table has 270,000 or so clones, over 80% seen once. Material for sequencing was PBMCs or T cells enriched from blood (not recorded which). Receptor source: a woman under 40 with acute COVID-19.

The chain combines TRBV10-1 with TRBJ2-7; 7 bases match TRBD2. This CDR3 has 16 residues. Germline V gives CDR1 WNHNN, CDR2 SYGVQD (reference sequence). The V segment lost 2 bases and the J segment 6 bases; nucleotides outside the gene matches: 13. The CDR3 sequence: CASSEPRGGETREQYF. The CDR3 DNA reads TGCGCCAGCAGTGAGCCTAGGGGAGGGGAGACTCGCGAGCAGTACTTC.

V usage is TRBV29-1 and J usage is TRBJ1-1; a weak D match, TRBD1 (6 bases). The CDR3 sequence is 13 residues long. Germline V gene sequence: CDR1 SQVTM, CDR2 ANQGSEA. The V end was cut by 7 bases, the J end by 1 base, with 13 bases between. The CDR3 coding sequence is TGCAGCGCCGTCCGGGGGGCGAACACTGAAGCTTTCTTT. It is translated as CSAVRGANTEAFF.

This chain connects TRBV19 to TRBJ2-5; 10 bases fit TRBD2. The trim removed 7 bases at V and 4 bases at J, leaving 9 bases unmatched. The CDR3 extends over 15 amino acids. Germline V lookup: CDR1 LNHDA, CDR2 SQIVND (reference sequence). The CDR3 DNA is TGTGCCAGTACTCCACTAGCGGGAAGGCTAGAGACCCAGTACTTC. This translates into CASTPLAGRLETQYF.

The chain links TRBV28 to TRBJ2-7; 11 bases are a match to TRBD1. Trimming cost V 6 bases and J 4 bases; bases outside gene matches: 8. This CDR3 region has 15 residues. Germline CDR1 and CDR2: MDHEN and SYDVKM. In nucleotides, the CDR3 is TGTGCCAGCAGGCCTGGACAGGGGGCGCGTTACGAGCAGTACTTC. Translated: CASRPGQGARYEQYF.

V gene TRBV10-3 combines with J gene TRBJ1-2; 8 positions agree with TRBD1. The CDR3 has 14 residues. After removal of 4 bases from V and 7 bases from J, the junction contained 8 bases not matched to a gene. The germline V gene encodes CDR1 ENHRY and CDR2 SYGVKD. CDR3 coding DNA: TGTGCCATCAGTGGATCCGACAGGGGTTTTGGCTACACCTTC. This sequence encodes CAISGSDRGFGYTF.

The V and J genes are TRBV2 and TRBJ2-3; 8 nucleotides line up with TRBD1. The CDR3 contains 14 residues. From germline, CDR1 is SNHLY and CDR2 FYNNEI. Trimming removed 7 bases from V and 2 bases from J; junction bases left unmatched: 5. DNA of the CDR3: TGTGCCAGCACAGGGGGCTCTGACACAGATACGCAGTATTTT. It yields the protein CASTGGSDTDTQYF. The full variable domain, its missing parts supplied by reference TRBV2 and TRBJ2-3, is EPEVTQTPSHQVTQMGQEVILRCVPISNHLYFYWYRQILGQKVEFLVSFYNNEISEKSEIFDDQFSVERPDGSNFTLKIRSTKLEDSAMYFCASTGGSDTDTQYFGPGTRLTVL.

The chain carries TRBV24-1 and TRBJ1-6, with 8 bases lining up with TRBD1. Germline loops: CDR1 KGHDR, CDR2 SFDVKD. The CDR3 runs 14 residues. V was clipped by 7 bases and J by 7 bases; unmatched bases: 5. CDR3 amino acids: CATSPGQGNSPLHF. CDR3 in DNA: TGTGCCACCAGCCCCGGACAGGGCAATTCACCCCTCCACTTT.

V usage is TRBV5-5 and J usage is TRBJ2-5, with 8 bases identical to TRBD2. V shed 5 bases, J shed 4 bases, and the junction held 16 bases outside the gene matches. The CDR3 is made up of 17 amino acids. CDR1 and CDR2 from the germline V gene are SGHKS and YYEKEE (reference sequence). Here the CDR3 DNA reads TGTGCCAGCAGTTCAAGAGTGGCGGGAGGTGAGGGAGAGACCCAGTACTTC. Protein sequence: CASSSRVAGGEGETQYF.

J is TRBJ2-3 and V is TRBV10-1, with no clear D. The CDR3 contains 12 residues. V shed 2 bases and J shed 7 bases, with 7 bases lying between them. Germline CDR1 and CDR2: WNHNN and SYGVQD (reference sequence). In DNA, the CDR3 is TGCGCCAGCAGTGAGCCCCTTAATACGCAGTATTTT. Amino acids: CASSEPLNTQYF.

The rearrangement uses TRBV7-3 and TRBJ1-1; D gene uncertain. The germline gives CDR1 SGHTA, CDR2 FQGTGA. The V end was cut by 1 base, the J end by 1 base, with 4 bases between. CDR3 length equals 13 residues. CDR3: CASSLRQNTEAFF. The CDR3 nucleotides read TGTGCCAGCAGCTTAAGACAGAACACTGAAGCTTTCTTT.

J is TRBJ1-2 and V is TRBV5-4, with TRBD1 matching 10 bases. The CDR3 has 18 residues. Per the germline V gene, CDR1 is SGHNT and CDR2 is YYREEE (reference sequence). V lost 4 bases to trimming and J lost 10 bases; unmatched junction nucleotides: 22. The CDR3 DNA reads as TGTGCCAGCAGCACTAAGCTGGGGACAGGGGAGGTGGGGAGCCCCTACACCTTC. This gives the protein CASSTKLGTGEVGSPYTF.

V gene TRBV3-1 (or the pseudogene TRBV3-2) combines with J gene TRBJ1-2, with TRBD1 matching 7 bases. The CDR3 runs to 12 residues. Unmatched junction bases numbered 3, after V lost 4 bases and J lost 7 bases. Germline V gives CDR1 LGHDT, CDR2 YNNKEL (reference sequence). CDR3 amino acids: CASSPQGGGYTF. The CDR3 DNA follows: TGTGCCAGCAGCCCCCAGGGGGGTGGCTACACCTTC.